A selection of T cell receptor beta chains follows, all from one sample in a study of blood T cell repertoires in COVID-19. Here immunoSEQ multiplex PCR was the method, and the copy in TCRdb shows in-frame clones only, minus some. This table holds under 65,000 clones, approximately 80% found once. The sequenced sample was peripheral blood. The receptors stem from a woman aged 55-70 years with acute or convalescent COVID-19. CDR3s include the opening cysteine and the closing phenylalanine or tryptophan. The D gene is left open where the match is weak. Clone size appears in some rows only: once, few, many, or a class for an expanded clone.

V gene	D gene	J gene	clone size	CDR3 length	CDR3 protein	CDR3 DNA
TRBV27	TRBD1	TRBJ2-3	.	14	CASSSGQGPDTQYF	TGTGCCAGCAGTTCCGGACAGGGGCCAGATACGCAGTATTTT
TRBV11-2	TRBD1	TRBJ2-5	many	19	CASSLGVRRDSPGGETQYF	TGTGCCAGCAGCTTAGGAGTTCGCAGGGACAGCCCTGGGGGTGAGACCCAGTACTTC
TRBV12-3/TRBV12-4	.	TRBJ2-3	once	12	CASSLSTDTQYF	TGTGCCAGCAGCCTCAGCACAGATACGCAGTATTTT
TRBV30	TRBD1	TRBJ1-1	.	17	CAWGRDRGPLRYTEAFF	TGTGCCTGGGGGAGGGACAGGGGGCCGCTACGGTACACTGAAGCTTTCTTT
TRBV5-1	.	TRBJ2-2	once	14	CASSLGEATGELFF	TGCGCCAGCAGCTTGGGCGAGGCGACCGGGGAGCTGTTTTTT
TRBV5-1	TRBD1	TRBJ2-2	.	15	CASSAYGTGSGELFF	TGCGCCAGCAGCGCCTACGGGACAGGGTCCGGGGAGCTGTTTTTT
TRBV5-1	TRBD2	TRBJ2-2	.	15	CASSGLAGVAGELFF	TGCGCCAGCAGCGGGCTAGCGGGGGTTGCCGGGGAGCTGTTTTTT
TRBV11-2	TRBD2	TRBJ2-2	.	18	CASSRRLAGGTNTGELFF	TGTGCCAGCAGCCGGAGACTAGCGGGGGGCACAAACACCGGGGAGCTGTTTTTT
TRBV4-2	.	TRBJ2-5	.	13	CASWADYQETQYF	TGTGCCAGCTGGGCGGACTACCAAGAGACCCAGTACTTC
TRBV6-4	TRBD2	TRBJ2-3	.	15	CASSVGSGEMDTQYF	TGTGCCAGCAGTGTGGGTAGCGGGGAAATGGATACGCAGTATTTT
TRBV19	TRBD1	TRBJ1-4	.	16	CASSPGQGTTNEKLFF	TGTGCCAGTAGTCCGGGACAGGGAACAACTAATGAAAAACTGTTTTTT
TRBV24-1	.	TRBJ1-1	.	14	CATSDPKTPGKAFF	TGTGCCACCAGTGATCCAAAAACCCCCGGTAAAGCTTTCTTT
TRBV5-4	TRBD2	TRBJ2-7	.	14	CASSKRGEVYEQYF	TGTGCCAGCAGCAAGCGGGGGGAAGTCTACGAGCAGTACTTC
TRBV7-2	TRBD1	TRBJ2-2	once	17	CASSPRTGQGNTGELFF	TGTGCCAGCAGCCCAAGGACGGGACAGGGTAACACCGGGGAGCTGTTTTTT
TRBV4-2	.	TRBJ1-4	.	14	CASSQWPVNEKLFF	TGTGCCAGCAGCCAATGGCCTGTTAATGAAAAACTGTTTTTT